These T cell receptor beta chains were read from a single sample in a study of beta chain features in type 1 diabetes. Method: immunoSEQ multiplex PCR; TCRdb's copy keeps in-frame clones and lacks some. The data show over 300,000 clones, roughly 8% seen once. The sequencing sample was made of central memory CD4+ T cells from blood. The receptors originated from a woman aged 18-29 years in good health. Both conserved end residues are trimmed from each CDR3. Each record gives: J gene, D gene, V gene, CDR3 protein. D genes are given only for firm matches.

j_gene: TRBJ2-5
d_gene: TRBD1
v_gene: TRBV7-2
CDR3aa: ASSRGTGSETQY

j_gene: TRBJ1-1
d_gene: .
v_gene: TRBV7-9
CDR3aa: ASSLLQGIGTEAF

j_gene: TRBJ2-5
d_gene: .
v_gene: TRBV5-1
CDR3aa: ASSRPDSGETQY

j_gene: TRBJ2-2
d_gene: TRBD2
v_gene: TRBV27
CDR3aa: ASSFWGRAPGELF

j_gene: TRBJ2-2
d_gene: TRBD1
v_gene: TRBV29-1
CDR3aa: SVLPGQGIGTGELF

j_gene: TRBJ1-5
d_gene: .
v_gene: TRBV18
CDR3aa: ASSRGSPGLQPQH

j_gene: TRBJ2-1
d_gene: .
v_gene: TRBV18
CDR3aa: ASSPPRDSYNEQF

j_gene: TRBJ1-1
d_gene: .
v_gene: TRBV6-6
CDR3aa: ASLGGTEAF

j_gene: TRBJ1-2
d_gene: .
v_gene: TRBV28
CDR3aa: ASSLNRARGYT

j_gene: TRBJ1-2
d_gene: .
v_gene: TRBV28
CDR3aa: ASSYPGVGYT

j_gene: TRBJ2-1
d_gene: TRBD1
v_gene: TRBV19
CDR3aa: ASSTTGVGYNEQF

j_gene: TRBJ1-5
d_gene: .
v_gene: TRBV4-1
CDR3aa: ASSQVSTGAQH

j_gene: TRBJ2-2
d_gene: TRBD1
v_gene: TRBV5-5
CDR3aa: ASSSWTGGFRELF

j_gene: TRBJ2-3
d_gene: TRBD2
v_gene: TRBV7-9
CDR3aa: ATGLAGDTQY

j_gene: TRBJ2-3
d_gene: .
v_gene: TRBV14
CDR3aa: ASSRGTVGGTQY